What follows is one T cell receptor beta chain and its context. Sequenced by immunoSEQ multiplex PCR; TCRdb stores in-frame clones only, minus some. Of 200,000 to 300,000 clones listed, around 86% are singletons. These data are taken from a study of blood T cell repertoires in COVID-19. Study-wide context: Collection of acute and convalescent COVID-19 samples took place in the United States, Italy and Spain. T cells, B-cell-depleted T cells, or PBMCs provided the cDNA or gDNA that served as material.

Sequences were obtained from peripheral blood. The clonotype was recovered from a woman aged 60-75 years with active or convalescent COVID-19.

The CDR3 is CASSPGTSGGFRSYEQYF. Written as DNA, the CDR3 is TGCGCCAGCAGCCCCGGGACTAGCGGGGGGTTCCGCTCCTACGAGCAGTACTTC. The chain links TRBV4-1 to TRBJ2-7; 15 bases fit TRBD2. CDR1 and CDR2 from the germline V gene are MGHRA and YSYEKL. The V segment lost 4 bases and the J segment 0 bases; nucleotides outside the gene matches: 7. The CDR3 is 18 residues long.